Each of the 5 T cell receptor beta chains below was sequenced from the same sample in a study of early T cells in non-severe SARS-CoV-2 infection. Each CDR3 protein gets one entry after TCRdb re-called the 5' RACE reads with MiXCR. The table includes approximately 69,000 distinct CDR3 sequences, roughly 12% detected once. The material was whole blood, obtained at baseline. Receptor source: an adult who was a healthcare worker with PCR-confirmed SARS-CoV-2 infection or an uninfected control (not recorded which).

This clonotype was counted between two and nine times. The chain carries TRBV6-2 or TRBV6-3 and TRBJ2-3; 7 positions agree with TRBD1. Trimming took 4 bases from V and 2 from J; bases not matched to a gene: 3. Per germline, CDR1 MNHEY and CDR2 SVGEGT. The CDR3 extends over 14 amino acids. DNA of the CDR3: TGTGCCAGCAGTTGGACAGGAAACACAGATACGCAGTATTTT. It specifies CASSWTGNTDTQYF.

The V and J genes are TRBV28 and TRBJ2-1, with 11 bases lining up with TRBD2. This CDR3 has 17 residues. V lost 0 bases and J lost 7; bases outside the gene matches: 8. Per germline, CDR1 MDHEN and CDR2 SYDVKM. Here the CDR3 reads CASSLWIAGGPKNEQFF. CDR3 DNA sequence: TGTGCCAGCAGTTTATGGATAGCGGGGGGGCCGAAGAATGAGCAGTTCTTC.

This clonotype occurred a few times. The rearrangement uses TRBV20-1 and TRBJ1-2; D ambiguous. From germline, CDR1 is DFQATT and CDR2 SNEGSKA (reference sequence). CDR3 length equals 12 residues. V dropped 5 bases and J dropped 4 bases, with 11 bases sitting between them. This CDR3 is CSAPDGVYGYTF. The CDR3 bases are TGCAGTGCTCCGGACGGAGTCTATGGCTACACCTTC.

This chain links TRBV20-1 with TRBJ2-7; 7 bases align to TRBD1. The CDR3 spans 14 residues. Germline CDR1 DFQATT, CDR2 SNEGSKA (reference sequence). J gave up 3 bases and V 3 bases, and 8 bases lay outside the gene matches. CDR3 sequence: CSASPTGSDYEQYF. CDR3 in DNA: TGCAGTGCTAGCCCGACAGGGTCTGACTACGAGCAGTACTTC.

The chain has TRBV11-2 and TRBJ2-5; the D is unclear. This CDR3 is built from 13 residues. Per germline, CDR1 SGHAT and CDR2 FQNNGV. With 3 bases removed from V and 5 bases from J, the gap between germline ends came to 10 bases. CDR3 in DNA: TGTGCCAGCAGCTTGATGAAGGGCGAGACCCAGTACTTC. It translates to CASSLMKGETQYF. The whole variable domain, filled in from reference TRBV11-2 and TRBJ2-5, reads EAGVAQSPRYKIIEKRQSVAFWCNPISGHATLYWYQQILGQGPKLLIQFQNNGVVDDSQLPKDRFSAERLKGVDSTLKIQPAKLEDSAVYLCASSLMKGETQYFGPGTRLLVL.